This T cell receptor beta chain was retrieved from a study of blood T cell repertoires in COVID-19 (TCRdb year 2020). At the level of the whole study: Collaborator samples came from the United States, Italy and Spain and covered acute and convalescent phases of COVID-19. The prospective study material was composed of cDNA or gDNA derived from T cells, B-cell-depleted T cells, or PBMCs. Deeply sampled blood TCRbeta repertoires from subjects exposed to, actively infected with, or recovered from COVID-19 were included in the dataset. The repertoires were made available in a free public database intended to serve as a resource for research on the immune response to SARS-CoV-2. The samples were drawn from two sources: the first 160 participants of the ongoing ImmuneRACE study, and over 950 subjects contributed by 6 global collaborators. A de-identified subject ID, COVID-19 status, age in years and sex were almost always included in the sample metadata. HLA class I and class II types, where available, came from metadata supplied by the sample provider rather than from assay-based typing. Overall study outcomes, separate from this receptor: How much clinical and demographic metadata was included differed by source and by participant, and the metadata was provided uncurated.

A second Seattle source provided samples from volunteer blood donors who had recovered from COVID-19. Each collaborating institution followed its own protocols to collect whole blood in K2EDTA tubes. For TCRbeta analysis, collaborator samples were shipped as frozen whole blood, as isolated PBMCs, or as DNA extracted from either sample type. TCRbeta CDR3 regions were amplified from genomic DNA using the immunoSEQ Assay, a bias-controlled multiplex PCR. The original methods were these. Nucleated cell counts per sample were estimated from amplification of reference gene primers within the assay. Sequence reads were collapsed and filtered to measure the absolute abundance of every unique TCRbeta CDR3 rearrangement. For each sample, productive Simpson clonality was calculated by taking the square root of Simpson's diversity index across productive rearrangements. The clones in this table, taken by TCRdb from immuneACCESS, are in-frame only. Not every clone is retained; where verified, under half of the shortfall comes from an unresolved V gene, and the cause of the rest is unknown. Clone size and the V and J calls come from that table; the DNA yielded D and trimming. The sample records about 230,000 clones, 70% to 90% of which are singletons. About 12% of the sample lies in the top ten.

At the junction V is shortened by 6 bases and J by 2 bases, with 14 bases in between. Including the terminal cysteine and phenylalanine, the CDR3 comprises 14 residues. The sequence is cut down to CDR3 DNA, 42 bases in frame from base 1. Taken from the germline V gene, the CDR1 and CDR2 loops are KGHSH and LQKENI. This clone was picked up many times. It has no known antigen specificity. Per-base quality was not reported, and no clone a single base away is much larger than it. The chain uses TRBV18 and TRBJ2-7; a tentative D match to TRBD1 spans 6 bases. Sequenced input: peripheral blood. The TCR sequence derives from a woman aged 18-35 years who had recovered from COVID-19. The DNA sequence is given as TGTGCCAGCTCGCCAGGGGTAGGGGCCTACGAGCAGTACTTC. The translation is CASSPGVGAYEQYF.